This is a list of T cell receptor beta chains from one sample in a study of blood T cell repertoires in COVID-19. Libraries were prepared by immunoSEQ multiplex PCR; TCRdb keeps only in-frame clonotypes and omits some of them. This table holds approximately 75,000 clones, approximately 78% found once. The sample was peripheral blood. These TCRs come from a woman older than 75 with acute or convalescent COVID-19. Both conserved end residues are part of each CDR3. The order of the fields is J gene, CDR3 length, V gene, clone size, D gene, CDR3 protein, CDR3 DNA. The D gene is left open where the match is weak. Only some rows state a clone size, as once, few, many or a class for expanded clones.

j_gene: TRBJ1-1; len: 15; v_gene: TRBV5-4; abundance: NA; d_gene: NA; CDR3aa: CASSKNAGGGTEAFF; CDR3nt: TGTGCCAGCAGCAAAAACGCGGGGGGAGGAACTGAAGCTTTCTTT
j_gene: TRBJ2-2; len: 15; v_gene: TRBV7-3; abundance: NA; d_gene: NA; CDR3aa: CASSSFGGNTGELFF; CDR3nt: TGTGCCAGCAGCTCGTTCGGGGGGAACACCGGGGAGCTGTTTTTT
j_gene: TRBJ1-1; len: 17; v_gene: TRBV7-9; abundance: NA; d_gene: NA; CDR3aa: CASSLGREHNMNTEAFF; CDR3nt: TGTGCCAGCAGCTTAGGTAGGGAGCATAACATGAACACTGAAGCTTTCTTT
j_gene: TRBJ2-2; len: 16; v_gene: TRBV5-8; abundance: NA; d_gene: NA; CDR3aa: CASSGGDRLPTGELFF; CDR3nt: TGTGCCAGCAGCGGGGGGGACAGGTTACCCACCGGGGAGCTGTTTTTT
j_gene: TRBJ2-2; len: 14; v_gene: TRBV7-9; abundance: NA; d_gene: NA; CDR3aa: CASSLGSAAGELFF; CDR3nt: TGTGCCAGCAGCCTAGGGTCCGCGGCCGGGGAGCTGTTTTTT
j_gene: TRBJ2-5; len: 15; v_gene: TRBV11-3; abundance: NA; d_gene: NA; CDR3aa: CASSKGEGRKETQYF; CDR3nt: TGCGCCAGCAGCAAAGGGGAAGGGCGGAAAGAGACCCAGTACTTC
j_gene: TRBJ2-1; len: 14; v_gene: TRBV5-1; abundance: NA; d_gene: NA; CDR3aa: CASSLGTGYNEQFF; CDR3nt: TGCGCCAGCAGCTTGGGCACAGGTTACAATGAGCAGTTCTTC
j_gene: TRBJ2-5; len: 15; v_gene: TRBV19; abundance: once; d_gene: NA; CDR3aa: CASNLGQGPQETQYF; CDR3nt: TGTGCCAGTAACCTGGGGCAGGGCCCCCAAGAGACCCAGTACTTC
j_gene: TRBJ1-2; len: 13; v_gene: TRBV12-3/TRBV12-4; abundance: few; d_gene: TRBD1; CDR3aa: CASSSTQGGGYTF; CDR3nt: TGTGCCAGCAGTTCCACACAGGGGGGCGGCTACACCTTC
j_gene: TRBJ2-1; len: 16; v_gene: TRBV7-2; abundance: once; d_gene: TRBD2; CDR3aa: CASRPPGTSGVNEQFF; CDR3nt: TGTGCCAGCAGGCCGCCCGGGACTAGCGGGGTCAATGAGCAGTTCTTC
j_gene: TRBJ1-5; len: 17; v_gene: TRBV6-1; abundance: NA; d_gene: NA; CDR3aa: CASSEGLSGGSNQPQHF; CDR3nt: TGTGCCAGCAGTGAAGGCCTCTCCGGGGGAAGCAATCAGCCCCAGCATTTT
j_gene: TRBJ2-1; len: 14; v_gene: TRBV6-5; abundance: once; d_gene: NA; CDR3aa: CASTKEGKTNEQFF; CDR3nt: TGTGCCAGCACCAAAGAGGGTAAGACCAATGAGCAGTTCTTC
j_gene: TRBJ1-2; len: 16; v_gene: TRBV19; abundance: NA; d_gene: NA; CDR3aa: CASSIVNPGHHYGYTF; CDR3nt: TGTGCCAGTAGTATAGTGAATCCGGGACACCACTATGGCTACACCTTC
j_gene: TRBJ1-4; len: 14; v_gene: TRBV5-4; abundance: NA; d_gene: NA; CDR3aa: CASSSTGSNEKLFF; CDR3nt: TGTGCCAGCAGCTCGACAGGCTCCAATGAAAAACTGTTTTTT